The T cell receptor (beta chain) described here comes from a study of blood T cell repertoires in COVID-19. Study-level information: Collection of acute and convalescent COVID-19 samples took place in the United States, Italy and Spain. T cells, B-cell-depleted T cells, or PBMCs supplied cDNA or gDNA.

CDR1 is MGHRA, CDR2 YSYEKL, per germline. Trimming removed 2 bases at V and 0 bases at J, with 16 bases between. The length of the CDR3 is 17 residues. As handled by the study authors: Reference gene primer amplification yielded estimated nucleated cell counts. This table comes from immunoSEQ multiplex PCR, and its TCRdb copy is limited to in-frame clones, with some not included. From that table come the V and J calls and clone size; the DNA was used to work out D and trimming. The sample gives fewer than 700,000 clones, roughly 89% of which show up once; 7.5% to 9.5% is in the top ten. The V gene is TRBV4-1, the J gene TRBJ1-1, with D perhaps matching TRBD1 (5 bases). The sequenced sample was peripheral blood. The receptor was isolated from a woman aged 50 to 65 with COVID-19, enrolled during active disease. The CDR3 nucleotides are TGCGCCAGCAGCCAAAGGGGTGGAGTCCAGGTGAACACTGAAGCTTTCTTT. This encodes CASSQRGGVQVNTEAFF.